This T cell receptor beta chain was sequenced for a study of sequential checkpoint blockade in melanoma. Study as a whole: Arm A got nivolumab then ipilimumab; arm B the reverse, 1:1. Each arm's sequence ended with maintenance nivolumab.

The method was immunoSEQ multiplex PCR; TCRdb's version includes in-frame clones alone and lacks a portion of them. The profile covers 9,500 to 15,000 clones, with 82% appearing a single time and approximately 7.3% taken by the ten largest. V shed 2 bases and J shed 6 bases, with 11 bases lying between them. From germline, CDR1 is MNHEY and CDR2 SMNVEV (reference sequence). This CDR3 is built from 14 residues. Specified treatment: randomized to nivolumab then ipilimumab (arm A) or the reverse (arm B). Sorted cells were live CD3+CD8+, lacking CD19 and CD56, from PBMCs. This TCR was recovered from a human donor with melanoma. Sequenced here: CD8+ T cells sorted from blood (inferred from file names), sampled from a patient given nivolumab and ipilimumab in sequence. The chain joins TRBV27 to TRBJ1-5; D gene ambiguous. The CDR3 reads CASSLAGSVQPQHF. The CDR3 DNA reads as TGTGCCAGCAGTTTAGCGGGGTCGGTTCAGCCCCAGCATTTT.